This T cell receptor (beta chain) was obtained from a study of blood T cell repertoires in COVID-19. Study overall: The cDNA or gDNA used as material had been derived from T cells, B-cell-depleted T cells, or PBMCs.

The CDR3 is 16 amino acids. V was clipped by 4 bases and J by 1 base; unmatched bases: 7. In germline, CDR1 is MGHRA, CDR2 YSYEKL. Libraries were prepared by immunoSEQ multiplex PCR; TCRdb keeps only in-frame clonotypes and omits some of them. The sample has 95,000 to 110,000 clones; approximately 90% are singletons. This chain uses TRBV4-1 with TRBJ2-5, with TRBD2 matching over 9 bases. The source of this sequence is a woman in her 30s with acute or convalescent COVID-19. Input material: peripheral blood. CDR3 loop: CASSLSRTSVQETQYF. In DNA form, the CDR3 reads TGCGCCAGCAGCCTGTCGCGGACTAGCGTCCAAGAGACCCAGTACTTC.